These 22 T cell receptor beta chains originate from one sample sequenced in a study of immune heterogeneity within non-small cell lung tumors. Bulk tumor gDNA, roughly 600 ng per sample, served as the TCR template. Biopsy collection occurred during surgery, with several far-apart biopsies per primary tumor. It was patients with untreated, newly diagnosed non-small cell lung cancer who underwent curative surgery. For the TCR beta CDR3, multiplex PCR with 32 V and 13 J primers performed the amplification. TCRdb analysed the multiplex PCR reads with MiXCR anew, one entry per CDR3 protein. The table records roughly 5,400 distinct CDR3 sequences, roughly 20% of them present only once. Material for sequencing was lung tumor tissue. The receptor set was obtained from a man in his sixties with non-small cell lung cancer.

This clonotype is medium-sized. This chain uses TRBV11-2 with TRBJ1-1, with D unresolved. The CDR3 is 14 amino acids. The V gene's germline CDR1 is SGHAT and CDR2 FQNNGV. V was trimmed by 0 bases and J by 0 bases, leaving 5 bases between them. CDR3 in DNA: TGTGCCAGCAGCTTAGAATTAGTGAACACTGAAGCTTTCTTT. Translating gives CASSLELVNTEAFF.

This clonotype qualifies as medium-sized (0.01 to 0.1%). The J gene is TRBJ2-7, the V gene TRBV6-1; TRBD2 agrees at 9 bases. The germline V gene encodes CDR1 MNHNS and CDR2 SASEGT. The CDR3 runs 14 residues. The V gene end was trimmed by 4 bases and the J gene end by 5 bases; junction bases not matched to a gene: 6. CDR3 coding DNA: TGTGCCAGCAGTGGTGGCAGCGGGAGGAACGAGCAGTACTTC. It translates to CASSGGSGRNEQYF.

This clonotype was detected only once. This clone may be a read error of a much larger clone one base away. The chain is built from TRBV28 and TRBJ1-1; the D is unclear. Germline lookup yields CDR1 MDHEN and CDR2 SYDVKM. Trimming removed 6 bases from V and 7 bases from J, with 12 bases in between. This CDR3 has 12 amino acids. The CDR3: CASRTVQREAFF. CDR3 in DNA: TGTGCCAGCAGGACGGTACAGCGTGAAGCTTTCTTT.

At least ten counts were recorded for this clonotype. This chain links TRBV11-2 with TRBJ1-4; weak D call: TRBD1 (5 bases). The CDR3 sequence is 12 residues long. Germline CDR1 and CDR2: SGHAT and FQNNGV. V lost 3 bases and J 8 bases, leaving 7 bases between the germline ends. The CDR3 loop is CASSFQGEKLFF. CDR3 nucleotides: TGTGCCAGCAGCTTTCAGGGAGAAAAACTGTTTTTT.

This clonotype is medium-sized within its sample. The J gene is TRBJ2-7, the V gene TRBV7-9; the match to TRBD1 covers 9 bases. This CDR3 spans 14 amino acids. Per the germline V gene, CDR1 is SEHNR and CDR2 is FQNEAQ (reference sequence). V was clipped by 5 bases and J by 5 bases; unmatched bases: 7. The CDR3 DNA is TGTGCCAGCAGCCCGGGACAGGGTCGAAACGAGCAGTACTTC. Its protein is CASSPGQGRNEQYF.

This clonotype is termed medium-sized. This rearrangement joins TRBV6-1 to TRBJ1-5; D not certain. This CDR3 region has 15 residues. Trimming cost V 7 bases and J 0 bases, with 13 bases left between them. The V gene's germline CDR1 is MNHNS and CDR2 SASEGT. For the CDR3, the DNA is TGTGCCAGCAAGGTTGGGAGGAATAGCAATCAGCCCCAGCATTTT. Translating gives CASKVGRNSNQPQHF.

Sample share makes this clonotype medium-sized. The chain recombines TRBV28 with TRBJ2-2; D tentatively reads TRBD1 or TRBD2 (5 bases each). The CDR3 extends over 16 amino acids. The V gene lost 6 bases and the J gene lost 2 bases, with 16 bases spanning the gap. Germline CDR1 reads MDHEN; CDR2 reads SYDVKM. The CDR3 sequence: CASRSGRDGNTGELFF. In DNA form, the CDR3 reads TGTGCCAGCAGGTCGGGCCGGGACGGCAACACCGGGGAGCTGTTTTTT.

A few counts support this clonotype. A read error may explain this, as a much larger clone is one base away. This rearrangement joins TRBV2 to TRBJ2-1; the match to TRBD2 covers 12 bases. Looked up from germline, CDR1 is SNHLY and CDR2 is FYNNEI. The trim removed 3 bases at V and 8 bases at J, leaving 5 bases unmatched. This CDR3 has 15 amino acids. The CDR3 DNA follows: TGTGCCAGCAGTGAGACTAGCGGGAGCGGCTATGAGCAGTTCTTC. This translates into CASSETSGSGYEQFF.

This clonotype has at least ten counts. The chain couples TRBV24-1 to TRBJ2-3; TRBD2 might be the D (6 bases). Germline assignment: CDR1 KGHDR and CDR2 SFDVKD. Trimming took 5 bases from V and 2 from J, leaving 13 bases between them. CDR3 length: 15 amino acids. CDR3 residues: CATSGLAEYTDTQYF. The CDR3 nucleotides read TGTGCCACCAGTGGCTTAGCGGAATACACAGATACGCAGTATTTT.

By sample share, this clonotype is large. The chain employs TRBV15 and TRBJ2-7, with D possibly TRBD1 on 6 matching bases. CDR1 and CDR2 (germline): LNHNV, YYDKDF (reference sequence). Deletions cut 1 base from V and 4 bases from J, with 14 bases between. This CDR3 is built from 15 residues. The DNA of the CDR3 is TGTGCCACCAGCAGAGGAGCAGGGGCCCTATACGAGCAGTACTTC. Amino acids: CATSRGAGALYEQYF.

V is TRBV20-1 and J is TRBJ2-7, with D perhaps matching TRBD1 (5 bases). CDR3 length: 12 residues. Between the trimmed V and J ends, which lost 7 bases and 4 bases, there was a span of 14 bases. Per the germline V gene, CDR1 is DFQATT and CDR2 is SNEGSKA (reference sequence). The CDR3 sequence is CSGCRAGYEQYF. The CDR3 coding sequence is TGCAGTGGTTGCAGGGCCGGGTACGAGCAGTACTTC.

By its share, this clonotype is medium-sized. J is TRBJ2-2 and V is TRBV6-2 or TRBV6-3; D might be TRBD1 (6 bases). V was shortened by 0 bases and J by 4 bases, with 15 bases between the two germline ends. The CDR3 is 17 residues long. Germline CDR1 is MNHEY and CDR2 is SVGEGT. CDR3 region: CASSYSWSRGPTGELFF. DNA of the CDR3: TGTGCCAGCAGTTACTCCTGGAGCAGGGGTCCCACCGGGGAGCTGTTTTTT.

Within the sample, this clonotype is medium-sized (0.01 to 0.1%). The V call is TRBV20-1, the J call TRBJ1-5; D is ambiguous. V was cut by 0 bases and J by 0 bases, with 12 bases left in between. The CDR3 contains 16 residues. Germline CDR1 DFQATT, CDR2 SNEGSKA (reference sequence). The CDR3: CSARDRAKYSNQPQHF. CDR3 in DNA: TGCAGTGCTAGAGATCGCGCAAAGTATAGCAATCAGCCCCAGCATTTT.

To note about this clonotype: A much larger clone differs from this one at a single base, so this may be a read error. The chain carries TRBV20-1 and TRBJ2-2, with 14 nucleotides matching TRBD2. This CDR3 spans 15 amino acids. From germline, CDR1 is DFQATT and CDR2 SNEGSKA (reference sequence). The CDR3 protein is CSAGTSGSHTGEPFF. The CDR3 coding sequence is TGCAGTGCTGGGACTAGCGGGAGTCACACCGGGGAGCCGTTTTTT.

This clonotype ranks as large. CDR3 residues: CASSEAPGGNGSPLHF. The DNA of the CDR3 is TGTGCCAGCAGTGAAGCCCCAGGGGGCAATGGTTCACCCCTCCACTTT. The genes are TRBV6-1 and TRBJ1-6; 8 nucleotides match TRBD1. The CDR3 spans 16 residues. Looked up from germline, CDR1 is MNHNS and CDR2 is SASEGT. Trimming at V came to 0 bases and at J to 9 bases, leaving 7 bases not matched to a gene.

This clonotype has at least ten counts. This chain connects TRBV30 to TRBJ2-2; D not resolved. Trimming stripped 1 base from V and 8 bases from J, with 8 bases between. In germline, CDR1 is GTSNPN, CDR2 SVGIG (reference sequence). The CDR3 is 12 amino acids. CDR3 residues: CAWSAPLGELFF. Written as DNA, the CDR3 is TGTGCCTGGAGTGCCCCCTTGGGGGAGCTGTTTTTT.

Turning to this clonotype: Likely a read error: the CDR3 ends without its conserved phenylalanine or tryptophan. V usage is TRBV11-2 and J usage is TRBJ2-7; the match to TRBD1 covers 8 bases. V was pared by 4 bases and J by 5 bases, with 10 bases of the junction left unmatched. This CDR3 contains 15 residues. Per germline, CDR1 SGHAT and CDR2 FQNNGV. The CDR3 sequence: CASSSIQGARNEQYL. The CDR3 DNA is TGTGCCAGCAGCTCTATTCAGGGGGCGAGGAACGAGCAGTACTTA.

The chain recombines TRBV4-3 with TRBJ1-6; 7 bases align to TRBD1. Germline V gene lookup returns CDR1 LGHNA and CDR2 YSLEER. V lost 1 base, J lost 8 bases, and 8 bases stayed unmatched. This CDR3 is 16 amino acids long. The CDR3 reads CASSQGTGRGDSPLHF. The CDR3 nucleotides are TGCGCCAGCAGCCAAGGGACGGGCAGGGGGGATTCACCCCTCCACTTT.

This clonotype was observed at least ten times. CDR3 nucleotides: TGCGCCAGCAGCTTGGACACAGGGGTTGGAGCCCAGTACTTC. This sequence encodes CASSLDTGVGAQYF. The gene calls are TRBV5-1 and TRBJ2-5; 7 bases are shared with TRBD1. The length of the CDR3 is 14 residues. Looked up from germline, CDR1 is SGHRS and CDR2 is YFSETQ. Germline trimming cut 0 bases from V and 9 bases from J; bases unmatched to any gene: 8.

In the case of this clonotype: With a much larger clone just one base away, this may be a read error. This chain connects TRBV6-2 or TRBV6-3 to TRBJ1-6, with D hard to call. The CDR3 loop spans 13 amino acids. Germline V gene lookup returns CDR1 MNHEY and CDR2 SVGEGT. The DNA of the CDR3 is TGTGCCAGCACCAGTGAATATAATTCACCCATCCACTTT. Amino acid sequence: CASTSEYNSPIHF.

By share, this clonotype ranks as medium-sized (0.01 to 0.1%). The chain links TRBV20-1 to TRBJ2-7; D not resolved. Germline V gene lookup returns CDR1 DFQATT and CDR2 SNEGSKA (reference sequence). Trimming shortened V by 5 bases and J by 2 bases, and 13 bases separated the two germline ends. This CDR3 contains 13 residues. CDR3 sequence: CSASREVTYEQYF. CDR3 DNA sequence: TGCAGTGCTTCTAGAGAGGTTACCTACGAGCAGTACTTC.

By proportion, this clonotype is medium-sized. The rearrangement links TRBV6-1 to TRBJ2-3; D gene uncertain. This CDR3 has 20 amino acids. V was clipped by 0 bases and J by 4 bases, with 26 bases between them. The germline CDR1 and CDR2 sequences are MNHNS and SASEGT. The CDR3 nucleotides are TGTGCCAGCAGTGAAGCGTACCCCGGCCTCGGCACCGGGCCGCCAGATACGCAGTATTTT. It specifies CASSEAYPGLGTGPPDTQYF.